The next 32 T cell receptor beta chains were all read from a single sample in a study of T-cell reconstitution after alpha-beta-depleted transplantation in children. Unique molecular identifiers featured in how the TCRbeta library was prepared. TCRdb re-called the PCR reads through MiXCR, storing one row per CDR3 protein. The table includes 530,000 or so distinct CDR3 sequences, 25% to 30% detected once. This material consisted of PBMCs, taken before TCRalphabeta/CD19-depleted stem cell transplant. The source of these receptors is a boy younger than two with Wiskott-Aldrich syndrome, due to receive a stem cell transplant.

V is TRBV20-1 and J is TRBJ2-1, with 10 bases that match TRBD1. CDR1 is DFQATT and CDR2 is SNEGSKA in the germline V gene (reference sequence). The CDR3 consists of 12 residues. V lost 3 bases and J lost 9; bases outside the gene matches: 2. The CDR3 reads CSASGDRGEQFF. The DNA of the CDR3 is TGCAGTGCTAGTGGGGACAGGGGTGAGCAGTTCTTC.

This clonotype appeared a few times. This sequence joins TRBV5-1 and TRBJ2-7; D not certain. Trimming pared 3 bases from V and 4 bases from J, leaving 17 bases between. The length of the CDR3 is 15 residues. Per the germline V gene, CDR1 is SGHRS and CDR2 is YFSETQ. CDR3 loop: CASSCGRVGPYEQYF. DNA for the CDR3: TGCGCCAGCAGCTGTGGCCGAGTCGGACCATACGAGCAGTACTTC.

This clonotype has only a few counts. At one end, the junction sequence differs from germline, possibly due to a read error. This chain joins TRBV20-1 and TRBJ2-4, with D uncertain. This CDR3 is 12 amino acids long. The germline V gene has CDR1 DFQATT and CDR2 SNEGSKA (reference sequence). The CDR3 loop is CSAGDPPNIQYF. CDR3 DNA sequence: TGCAGTGCTGGAGACCCACCGAACATTCAGTACTTC.

The CDR3 protein is CSASGNRLSYNEQFF. The CDR3 nucleotides are TGCAGTGCCTCGGGAAACCGCCTCTCCTACAATGAGCAGTTCTTC. The J gene is TRBJ2-1, the V gene TRBV20-1; D possibly corresponds to TRBD2 (5 bases). Between the trimmed V and J ends, which lost 6 bases and 0 bases, there was a span of 15 bases. This CDR3 comprises 15 residues. Germline loops: CDR1 DFQATT, CDR2 SNEGSKA (reference sequence).

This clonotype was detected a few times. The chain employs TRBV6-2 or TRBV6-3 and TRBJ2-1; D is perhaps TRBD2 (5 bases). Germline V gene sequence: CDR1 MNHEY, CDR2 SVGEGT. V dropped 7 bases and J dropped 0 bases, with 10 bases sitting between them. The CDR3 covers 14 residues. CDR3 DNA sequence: TGTGCCAGCATTCTGGGGAGCTCCTACAATGAGCAGTTCTTC. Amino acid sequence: CASILGSSYNEQFF.

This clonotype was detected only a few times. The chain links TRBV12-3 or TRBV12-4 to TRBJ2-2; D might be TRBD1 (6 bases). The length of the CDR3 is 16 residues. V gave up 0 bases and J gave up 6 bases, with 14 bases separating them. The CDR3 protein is CASSLAGAPSAGELFF. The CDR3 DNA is TGTGCCAGCAGTTTAGCGGGGGCCCCCTCCGCCGGGGAGCTGTTTTTT.

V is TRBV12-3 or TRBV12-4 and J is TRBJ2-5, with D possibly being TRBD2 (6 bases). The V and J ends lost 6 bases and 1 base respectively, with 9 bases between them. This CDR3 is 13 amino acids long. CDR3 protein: CASRPGLQETQYF. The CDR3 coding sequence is TGTGCCAGCAGGCCGGGACTCCAAGAGACCCAGTACTTC.

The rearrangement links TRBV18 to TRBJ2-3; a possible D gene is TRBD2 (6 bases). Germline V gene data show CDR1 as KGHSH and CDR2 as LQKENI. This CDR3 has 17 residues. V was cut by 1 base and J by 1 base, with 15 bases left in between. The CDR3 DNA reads TGTGCCAGCTCACCACGTCCGTCGGGAGATCGCACAGATACGCAGTATTTT. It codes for CASSPRPSGDRTDTQYF.

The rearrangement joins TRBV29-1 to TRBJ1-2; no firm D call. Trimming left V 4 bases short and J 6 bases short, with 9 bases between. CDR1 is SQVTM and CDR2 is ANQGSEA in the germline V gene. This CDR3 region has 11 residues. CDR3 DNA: TGCAGCGTTGTTGGGAGGGATGGCTACACCTTC. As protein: CSVVGRDGYTF. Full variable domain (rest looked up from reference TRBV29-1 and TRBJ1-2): SAVISQKPSRDICQRGTSLTIQCQVDSQVTMMFWYRQQPGQSLTLIATANQGSEATYESGFVIDKFPISRPNLTFSTLTVSNMSPEDSSIYLCSVVGRDGYTFGSGTRLTVV.

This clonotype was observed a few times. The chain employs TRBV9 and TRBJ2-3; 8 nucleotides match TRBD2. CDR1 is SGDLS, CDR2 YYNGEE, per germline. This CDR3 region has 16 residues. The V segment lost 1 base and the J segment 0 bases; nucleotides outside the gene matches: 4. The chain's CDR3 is CASSVTSSGSTDTQYF. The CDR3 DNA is TGTGCCAGCAGCGTAACGTCTAGCGGGAGCACAGATACGCAGTATTTT.

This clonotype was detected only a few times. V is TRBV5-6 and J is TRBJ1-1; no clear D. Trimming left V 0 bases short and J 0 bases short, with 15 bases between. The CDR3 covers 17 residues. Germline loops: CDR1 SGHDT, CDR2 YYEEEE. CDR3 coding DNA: TGTGCCAGCAGCTTGGACGGCGGGGAATTCATGAACACTGAAGCTTTCTTT. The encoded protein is CASSLDGGEFMNTEAFF.

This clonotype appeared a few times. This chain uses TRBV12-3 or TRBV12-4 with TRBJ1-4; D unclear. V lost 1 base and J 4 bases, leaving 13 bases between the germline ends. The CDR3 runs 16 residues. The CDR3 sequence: CASSLESGSDNEKLFF. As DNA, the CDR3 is TGTGCCAGCAGTTTAGAGTCGGGGTCCGATAATGAAAAACTGTTTTTT.

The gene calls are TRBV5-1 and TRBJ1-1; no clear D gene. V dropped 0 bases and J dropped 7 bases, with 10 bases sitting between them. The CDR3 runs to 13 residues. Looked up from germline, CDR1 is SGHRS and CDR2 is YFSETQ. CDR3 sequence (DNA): TGCGCCAGCAGCTTGGGGGTGGACGGTGAAGCTTTCTTT. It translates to CASSLGVDGEAFF. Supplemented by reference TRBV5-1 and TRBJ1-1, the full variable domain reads KAGVTQTPRYLIKTRGQQVTLSCSPISGHRSVSWYQQTPGQGLQFLFEYFSETQRNKGNFPGRFSGRQFSNSRSEMNVSTLELGDSALYLCASSLGVDGEAFFGQGTRLTVV.

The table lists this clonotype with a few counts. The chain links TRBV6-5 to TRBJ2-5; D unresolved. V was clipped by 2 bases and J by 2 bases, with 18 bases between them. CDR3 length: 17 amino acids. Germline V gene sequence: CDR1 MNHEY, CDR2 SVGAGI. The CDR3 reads CASSYGRVNYLQETQYF. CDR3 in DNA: TGTGCCAGCAGTTACGGGCGAGTGAATTACCTACAAGAGACCCAGTACTTC.

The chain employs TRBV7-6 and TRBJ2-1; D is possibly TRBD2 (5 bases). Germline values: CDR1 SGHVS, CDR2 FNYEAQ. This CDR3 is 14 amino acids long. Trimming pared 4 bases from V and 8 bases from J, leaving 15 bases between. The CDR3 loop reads CASSSQPLVDEQFF. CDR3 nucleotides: TGTGCCAGCAGCTCGCAACCACTAGTGGATGAGCAGTTCTTC.

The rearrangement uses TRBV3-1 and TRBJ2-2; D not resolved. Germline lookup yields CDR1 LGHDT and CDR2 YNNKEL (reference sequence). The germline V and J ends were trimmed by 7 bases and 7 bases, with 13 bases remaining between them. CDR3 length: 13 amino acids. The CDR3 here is CASKDGRRGELFF. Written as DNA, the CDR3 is TGTGCCAGCAAGGATGGCCGGCGCGGGGAGCTGTTTTTT.

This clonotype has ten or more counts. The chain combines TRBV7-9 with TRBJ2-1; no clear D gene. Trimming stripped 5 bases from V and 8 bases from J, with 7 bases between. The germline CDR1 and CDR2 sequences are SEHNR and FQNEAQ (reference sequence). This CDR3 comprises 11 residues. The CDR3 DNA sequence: TGTGCCAGCAGCCTCTCGTATGAGCAGTTCTTC. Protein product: CASSLSYEQFF.

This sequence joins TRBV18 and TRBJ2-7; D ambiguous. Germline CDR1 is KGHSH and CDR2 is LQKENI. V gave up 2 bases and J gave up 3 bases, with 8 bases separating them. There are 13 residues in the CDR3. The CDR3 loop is CASSPEPDYEQYF. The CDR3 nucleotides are TGTGCCAGCTCACCAGAGCCTGACTACGAGCAGTACTTC.

CDR3: CASSLKQGPMNTEAFF. CDR3 coding DNA: TGTGCCAGCAGTTTAAAACAGGGACCCATGAACACTGAAGCTTTCTTT. V is TRBV12-3 or TRBV12-4 and J is TRBJ1-1; D perhaps matches TRBD1 (6 bases). The length of the CDR3 is 16 residues. The ends were cut back, 2 bases at V and 0 bases at J, with 13 bases in the middle.

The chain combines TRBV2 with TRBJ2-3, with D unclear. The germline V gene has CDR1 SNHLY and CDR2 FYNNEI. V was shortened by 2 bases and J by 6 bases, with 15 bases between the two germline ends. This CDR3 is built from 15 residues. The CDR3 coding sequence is TGTGCCAGCAGTGAAACTGACTCAAGGTGGGATACGCAGTATTTT. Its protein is CASSETDSRWDTQYF.

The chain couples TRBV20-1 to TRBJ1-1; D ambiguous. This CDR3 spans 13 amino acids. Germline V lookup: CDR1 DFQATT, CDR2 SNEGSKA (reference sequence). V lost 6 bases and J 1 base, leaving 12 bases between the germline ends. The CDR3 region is CSARKWRNTEAFF. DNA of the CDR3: TGCAGTGCCCGGAAATGGAGGAACACTGAAGCTTTCTTT.

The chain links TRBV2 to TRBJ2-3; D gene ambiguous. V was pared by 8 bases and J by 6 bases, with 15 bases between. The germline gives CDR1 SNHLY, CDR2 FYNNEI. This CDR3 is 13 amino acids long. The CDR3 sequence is CASRPTPSDTQYF. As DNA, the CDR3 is TGTGCCAGCCGCCCTACCCCGAGCGATACGCAGTATTTT. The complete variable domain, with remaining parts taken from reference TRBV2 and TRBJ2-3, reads EPEVTQTPSHQVTQMGQEVILRCVPISNHLYFYWYRQILGQKVEFLVSFYNNEISEKSEIFDDQFSVERPDGSNFTLKIRSTKLEDSAMYFCASRPTPSDTQYFGPGTRLTVL.

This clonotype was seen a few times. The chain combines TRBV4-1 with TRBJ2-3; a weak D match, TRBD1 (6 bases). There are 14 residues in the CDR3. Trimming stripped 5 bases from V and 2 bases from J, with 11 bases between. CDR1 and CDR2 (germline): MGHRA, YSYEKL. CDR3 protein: CASSYTGTTDTQYF. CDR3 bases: TGCGCCAGCAGCTACACAGGGACCACAGATACGCAGTATTTT.

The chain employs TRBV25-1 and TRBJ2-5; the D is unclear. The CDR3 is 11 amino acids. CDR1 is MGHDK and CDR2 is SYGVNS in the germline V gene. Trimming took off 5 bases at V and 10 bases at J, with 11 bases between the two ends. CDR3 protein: CASSREWDQYF. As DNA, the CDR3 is TGTGCCAGCAGTAGGGAATGGGACCAGTACTTC.

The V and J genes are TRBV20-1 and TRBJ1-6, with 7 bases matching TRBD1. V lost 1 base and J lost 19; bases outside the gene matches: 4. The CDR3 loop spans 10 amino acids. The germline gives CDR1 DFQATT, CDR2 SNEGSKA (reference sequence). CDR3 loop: CSARGQGWHF. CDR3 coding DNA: TGCAGTGCTAGAGGACAGGGATGGCACTTT.

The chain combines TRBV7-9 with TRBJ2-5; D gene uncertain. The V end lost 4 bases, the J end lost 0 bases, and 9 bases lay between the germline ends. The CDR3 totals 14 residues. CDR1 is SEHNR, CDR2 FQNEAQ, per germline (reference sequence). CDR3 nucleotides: TGTGCCAGCAGCTCTAGACGGTACCAAGAGACCCAGTACTTC. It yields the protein CASSSRRYQETQYF.

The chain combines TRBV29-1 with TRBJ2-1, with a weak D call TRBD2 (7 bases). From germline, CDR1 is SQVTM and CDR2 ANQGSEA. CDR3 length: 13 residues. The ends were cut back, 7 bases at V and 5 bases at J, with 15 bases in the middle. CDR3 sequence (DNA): TGCAGCGGGGGGGGGCAGGGCAACAATGAGCAGTTCTTC. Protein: CSGGGQGNNEQFF.

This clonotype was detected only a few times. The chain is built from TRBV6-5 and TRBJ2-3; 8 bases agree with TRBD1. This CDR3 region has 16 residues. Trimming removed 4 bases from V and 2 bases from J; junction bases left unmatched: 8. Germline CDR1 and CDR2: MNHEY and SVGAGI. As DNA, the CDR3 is TGTGCCAGCAGTTCCTCGACAGGGGCCAACACAGATACGCAGTATTTT. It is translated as CASSSSTGANTDTQYF.

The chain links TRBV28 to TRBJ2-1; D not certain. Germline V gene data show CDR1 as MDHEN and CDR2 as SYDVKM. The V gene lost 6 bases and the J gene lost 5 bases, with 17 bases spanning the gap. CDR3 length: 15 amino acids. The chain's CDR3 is CASSLPAKRHNEQFF. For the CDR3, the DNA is TGTGCCAGCAGCCTACCAGCGAAAAGACACAATGAGCAGTTCTTC.

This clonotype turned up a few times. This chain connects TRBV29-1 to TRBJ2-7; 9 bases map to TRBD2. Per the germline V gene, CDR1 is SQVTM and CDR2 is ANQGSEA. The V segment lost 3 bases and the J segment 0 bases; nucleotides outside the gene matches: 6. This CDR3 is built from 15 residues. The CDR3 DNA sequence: TGCAGCGTTGAGAGGGGTAGCGGGGGCTCCTACGAGCAGTACTTC. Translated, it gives CSVERGSGGSYEQYF.

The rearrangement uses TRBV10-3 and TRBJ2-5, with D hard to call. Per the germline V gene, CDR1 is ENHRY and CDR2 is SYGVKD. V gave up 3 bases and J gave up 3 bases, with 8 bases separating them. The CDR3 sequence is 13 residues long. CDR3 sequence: CAISDGTKETQYF. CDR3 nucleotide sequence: TGTGCCATCAGTGATGGCACAAAAGAGACCCAGTACTTC.

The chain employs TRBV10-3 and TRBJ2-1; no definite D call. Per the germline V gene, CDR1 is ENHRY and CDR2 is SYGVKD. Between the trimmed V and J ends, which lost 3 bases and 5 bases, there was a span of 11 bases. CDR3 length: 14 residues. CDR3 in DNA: TGTGCCATCAGTGAAACTTTAGCTAACAATGAGCAGTTCTTC. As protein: CAISETLANNEQFF.